This T cell receptor beta chain was captured by sequencing in a study of early T cells in non-severe SARS-CoV-2 infection. Whole-study context: The study sequenced bulk RNA from unsorted whole blood, with chains unpaired.

The study, taken as a whole, reports: Matching against VDJdb likely underestimated virus-specific expansions, favoring anti-spike CD8.

Researchers attached unique molecular identifiers to individual cDNA molecules. TCRdb re-derived calls from the 5' RACE reads in MiXCR, one entry per CDR3 protein. This sample has over 45,000 distinct CDR3 sequences, with about 10% found just once. To note about this clonotype: Its antigen is still unknown.

Germline V lookup: CDR1 SGHAT, CDR2 FQNNGV. The CDR3 is 14 amino acids. V lost 1 base and J 2 bases, leaving 8 bases between the germline ends. V is TRBV11-2 and J is TRBJ1-2; unclear D gene. The sequencing input was whole blood. The sequence was collected from an adult who was a healthcare worker with PCR-confirmed SARS-CoV-2 infection or an uninfected control (not recorded which). This CDR3 is CASSLGQPNYGYTF. CDR3 in DNA: TGTGCCAGCAGCTTAGGGCAGCCCAACTATGGCTACACCTTC.